This T cell receptor (beta chain) stems from a study of blood T cell repertoires in COVID-19. For the study at large: Specimens from acute and convalescent COVID-19 originated in the United States, Italy and Spain.

All enrollees were roughly 18 to 89 years old and from approximately 25 US areas. Donors in Cohort 3 who had recovered were those with two negative PCRs, healthcare professional clearance, or resolution of their symptoms. The CDR3 length is 15 residues. CDR1 and CDR2 (germline): SGHRS, YFSETQ. V was pared by 2 bases and J by 1 base, with 11 bases between. Original processing methods: Reference gene primers were amplified, and this amplification served to estimate nucleated cell counts. Produced via immunoSEQ multiplex PCR; TCRdb's table is partial and in-frame only. V, J and clone size are taken as reported in that table, and D and trimming were inferred from the DNA itself. The data contain 350,000 to 450,000 clones, roughly 89% of them singletons.

This rearrangement joins TRBV5-1 to TRBJ2-3; TRBD2 is a possible D gene (6 bases). The clonotype was recovered from a woman aged 25 to 39 who had recovered from COVID-19. The specimen sequenced was PBMCs or T cells enriched from blood (not recorded which). CDR3: CASSLGGARTDTQYF. CDR3 sequence (DNA): TGCGCCAGCAGCTTAGGCGGGGCGCGCACAGATACGCAGTATTTT.